The 30 T cell receptor beta chains in this list originate from one sample, sequenced in a study of T-cell memory formation after mild COVID-19. One entry per CDR3 protein results from TCRdb running MiXCR on the 5' RACE reads. The sample records over 500,000 distinct CDR3 sequences, roughly 17% being singletons. Sequencing was done on a sample of PBMCs or a T cell subset sorted from them (not recorded which). The source of these receptors is an adult woman who had mild COVID-19 (a few samples of this study predate the infection). Cell type and time point are not known.

This clonotype was seen more than once but under ten times. This chain joins TRBV12-3 or TRBV12-4 and TRBJ1-3; D gene uncertain. The ends were cut back, 3 bases at V and 0 bases at J, with 12 bases in the middle. The CDR3 sequence is 16 residues long. CDR3 residues: CASSFNKGYSGNTIYF. CDR3 in DNA: TGTGCCAGCAGTTTTAACAAGGGCTACTCTGGAAACACCATATATTTT.

This chain links TRBV7-2 with TRBJ1-1, with TRBD1 identical over 8 bases. V gave up 0 bases and J gave up 6 bases; unmatched junction bases: 6. In germline, CDR1 is SGHTA, CDR2 FQGNSA. CDR3 length equals 15 residues. The chain's CDR3 is CASSLARGQGAEAFF. In nucleotides, the CDR3 is TGTGCCAGCAGCTTAGCGCGCGGACAGGGAGCTGAAGCTTTCTTT.

The chain couples TRBV30 to TRBJ2-3; 10 nucleotides agree with TRBD1. V lost 3 bases to trimming and J lost 6 bases; unmatched junction nucleotides: 6. This CDR3 comprises 14 residues. In germline, CDR1 is GTSNPN, CDR2 SVGIG (reference sequence). The CDR3 region is CAWRLTGGSDTQYF. The CDR3, as DNA: TGTGCCTGGAGGCTGACAGGGGGCAGCGATACGCAGTATTTT.

V is TRBV12-3 or TRBV12-4 and J is TRBJ1-2, with D maybe TRBD1 (5 bases). V was clipped by 5 bases and J by 6 bases, with 13 bases between them. The CDR3 is 13 amino acids. The CDR3, as DNA: TGTGCCAGCAGTCCCGCCGGGGCAGATGGCTACACCTTC. It specifies CASSPAGADGYTF.

The chain couples TRBV29-1 to TRBJ1-1; TRBD1 matches at 7 bases. CDR1 SQVTM and CDR2 ANQGSEA come from the germline V gene. Trimming at V came to 6 bases and at J to 6 bases, leaving 13 bases not matched to a gene. This CDR3 is 14 amino acids long. The CDR3 spells CSVSTGYVSAEAFF. Written as DNA, the CDR3 is TGCAGCGTATCGACAGGGTATGTGAGTGCTGAAGCTTTCTTT.

This chain links TRBV6-5 with TRBJ2-3; TRBD2 might be the D (6 bases). Per the germline V gene, CDR1 is MNHEY and CDR2 is SVGAGI. This CDR3 has 15 amino acids. Trimming removed 2 bases at V and 2 bases at J, with 11 bases between. Here the CDR3 reads CASSYRGTDTDTQYF. The CDR3 bases are TGTGCCAGCAGTTACCGCGGGACGGACACAGATACGCAGTATTTT.

This clonotype was detected a few times. This rearrangement joins TRBV3-1 to TRBJ2-3; a possible D gene is TRBD2 (5 bases). The germline gives CDR1 LGHDT, CDR2 YNNKEL (reference sequence). The CDR3 spans 14 residues. Trimming pared 1 base from V and 7 bases from J, leaving 12 bases between. CDR3 residues: CASSQVQRHYTQYF. The CDR3, as DNA: TGTGCCAGCAGCCAAGTGCAGCGGCATTATACGCAGTATTTT.

J is TRBJ1-1 and V is TRBV19; D is unresolved. The CDR3 has 14 residues. V was clipped by 1 base and J by 2 bases, with 8 bases between them. CDR1 and CDR2 (germline): LNHDA, SQIVND (reference sequence). The CDR3 here is CASSIGRSNTEAFF. CDR3 bases: TGTGCCAGTAGTATAGGCAGGAGCAACACTGAAGCTTTCTTT.

The table lists this clonotype with many counts. This chain joins TRBV7-6 and TRBJ2-1; D not resolved. Germline V gives CDR1 SGHVS, CDR2 FNYEAQ. The length of the CDR3 is 12 residues. Trimming left V 5 bases short and J 4 bases short, with 6 bases between. CDR3 DNA sequence: TGTGCCAGCAGCCGTCTATACAATGAGCAGTTCTTC. This codes for CASSRLYNEQFF.

This clonotype turned up a few times. The CDR3 region has the DNA TGTGCCAGCACCTTTGGATGGGCGAACACTGAAGCTTTCTTT. Amino acids: CASTFGWANTEAFF. This chain connects TRBV7-9 to TRBJ1-1; D not certain. Per germline, CDR1 SEHNR and CDR2 FQNEAQ (reference sequence). The CDR3 extends over 14 amino acids. The V end lost 7 bases, the J end lost 1 base, and 13 bases lay between the germline ends.

V and J are TRBV24-1 and TRBJ1-1; D remains unclear. CDR3 length: 13 residues. Germline V gene sequence: CDR1 KGHDR, CDR2 SFDVKD. V shed 0 bases and J shed 4 bases, with 5 bases lying between them. The CDR3 nucleotides are TGTGCCACCAGTGATTTGCATTTCACTGAAGCTTTCTTT. This encodes CATSDLHFTEAFF.

This chain uses TRBV5-1 with TRBJ1-1, with 7 nucleotides matching TRBD1. The CDR3 extends over 16 amino acids. Unmatched junction bases numbered 10, after V lost 4 bases and J lost 1 base. Per germline, CDR1 SGHRS and CDR2 YFSETQ. The CDR3 coding sequence is TGCGCCAGCAGCCCGACAGGGCCGGCGGGGAACACTGAAGCTTTCTTT. This sequence encodes CASSPTGPAGNTEAFF.

This clonotype appeared a few times. The chain is built from TRBV7-9 and TRBJ2-2, with D perhaps TRBD1 (7 bases). Trimming stripped 7 bases from V and 7 bases from J, with 19 bases between. Germline CDR1 and CDR2: SEHNR and FQNEAQ (reference sequence). This CDR3 contains 15 residues. The DNA of the CDR3 is TGTGCCAGCACCATTAACAGGGGAGGTCGCGGGGAGCTGTTTTTT. Translating it yields CASTINRGGRGELFF.

The V gene is TRBV14, the J gene TRBJ1-2; D gene unclear. The V end was cut by 2 bases, the J end by 0 bases, with 22 bases between. The V gene's germline CDR1 is SGHDN and CDR2 FVKESK. The CDR3 spans 19 residues. The CDR3 DNA follows: TGTGCCAGCAGCCAACAATACCTTGGCAGTTCGTTTGCTAACTATGGCTACACCTTC. It translates to CASSQQYLGSSFANYGYTF.

The rearrangement links TRBV6-5 to TRBJ1-1; D is unclear. CDR1 and CDR2 (germline): MNHEY, SVGAGI. Trimming stripped 6 bases from V and 8 bases from J, with 16 bases between. The CDR3 covers 13 residues. In nucleotides, the CDR3 is TGTGCCAGCAGGCCACATGGGATCGTGGAAGCTTTCTTT. Translated: CASRPHGIVEAFF.

The CDR3 protein is CSARDKGQLNTEAFF. The CDR3 region has the DNA TGCAGTGCTAGAGATAAGGGACAGTTGAACACTGAAGCTTTCTTT. The chain joins TRBV20-1 to TRBJ1-1; 7 bases line up with TRBD1. Germline CDR1 DFQATT, CDR2 SNEGSKA (reference sequence). This CDR3 has 15 residues. V lost 0 bases, J lost 0 bases, and 4 bases stayed unmatched.

The chain carries TRBV6-5 and TRBJ2-3; D is possibly TRBD1 (5 bases). V lost 7 bases and J lost 4, with 15 bases in between. Germline V gene data show CDR1 as MNHEY and CDR2 as SVGAGI. CDR3 length: 14 amino acids. The CDR3 sequence: CASTTGPGPDTQYF. CDR3 in DNA: TGTGCCAGCACAACAGGACCGGGCCCAGATACGCAGTATTTT.

V is TRBV7-2 and J is TRBJ1-2, with 8 bases fitting TRBD1. Losses at the gene ends were 2 bases for V and 8 bases for J; bases not matched to a gene: 7. Germline values: CDR1 SGHTA, CDR2 FQGNSA. This CDR3 has 14 amino acids. CDR3 in DNA: TGTGCCAGCAGCTTAAGGACAGGGAGGGACGGCTACACCTTC. Amino acid sequence: CASSLRTGRDGYTF.

V usage is TRBV7-8 and J usage is TRBJ2-7, with TRBD1 matching over 9 bases. Trimming removed 3 bases from V and 6 bases from J; junction bases left unmatched: 9. In germline, CDR1 is SGHVS, CDR2 FQNEAQ. The CDR3 loop spans 15 amino acids. The chain's CDR3 is CASSFPSGTGIEQYF. The DNA for the CDR3 is TGTGCCAGCAGCTTCCCATCCGGGACAGGGATCGAGCAGTACTTC. Filled out from reference TRBV7-8 and TRBJ2-7, the complete variable domain reads GAGVSQSPRYKVAKRGQDVALRCDPISGHVSLFWYQQALGQGPEFLTYFQNEAQLDKSGLPSDRFFAERPEGSVSTLKIQRTQQEDSAVYLCASSFPSGTGIEQYFGPGTRLTVT.

The J gene is TRBJ1-1, the V gene TRBV5-8, with D possibly matching TRBD1 (6 bases). Trimming removed 4 bases at V and 5 bases at J, with 27 bases between. This CDR3 contains 18 residues. Per germline, CDR1 SGHTS and CDR2 YDEGEE. The CDR3 loop is CASSTVGGGTADRTEAFF. CDR3 DNA: TGTGCCAGCAGCACAGTTGGTGGGGGGACGGCAGACAGGACTGAAGCTTTCTTT.

Only a few counts were recorded for this clonotype. The chain recombines TRBV25-1 with TRBJ1-1; D not certain. The CDR3 runs to 13 residues. V was cut by 6 bases and J by 6 bases, with 14 bases left in between. Germline loops: CDR1 MGHDK, CDR2 SYGVNS. The CDR3 is CASSLPHGAEAFF. The DNA for the CDR3 is TGTGCCAGCAGCCTCCCCCACGGCGCTGAAGCTTTCTTT.

The V and J genes are TRBV3-2 and TRBJ2-7; the table names TRBD2, a call not compared with the DNA. TRBV3-2 is a documented pseudogene. The CDR3 sequence is 16 residues long. The CDR3 DNA reads TGTGCCAGCAGTCCCGGGACTAGCGGGTGCACCTACGAGCAGTACTTC. This encodes CASSPGTSGCTYEQYF.

This chain connects TRBV9 to TRBJ2-7; D is perhaps TRBD1 (6 bases). Germline CDR1 reads SGDLS; CDR2 reads YYNGEE. V lost 4 bases and J 7 bases, leaving 18 bases between the germline ends. CDR3 size: 14 residues. As DNA, the CDR3 is TGTGCCAGCAGCCCAGGACAGTTCGCTAAAGAGCAGTACTTC. Protein sequence: CASSPGQFAKEQYF.

This clonotype has more than one count but fewer than ten. The chain is built from TRBV6-5 and TRBJ2-5; a weak D match, TRBD1 (8 bases). V lost 6 bases and J 2 bases, leaving 13 bases between the germline ends. This CDR3 is 14 amino acids long. CDR1 and CDR2 from the germline V gene are MNHEY and SVGAGI. CDR3 nucleotides: TGTGCCAGCAGCCCACAGGGGGGGCAAGAGACCCAGTACTTC. It encodes CASSPQGGQETQYF.

This clonotype has only a few counts. The CDR3 bases are TGTGCCAGCCGTGGGACTGATTCCTTCACAGATACGCAGTATTTT. Its translation is CASRGTDSFTDTQYF. The rearrangement links TRBV6-6 to TRBJ2-3, with D perhaps TRBD2 (6 bases). The germline gives CDR1 MNHNY, CDR2 SVGAGI (reference sequence). V lost 8 bases, J lost 2 bases, and 17 bases lay in between. The CDR3 spans 15 residues.

This clonotype has at least ten counts. V usage is TRBV7-9 and J usage is TRBJ1-5, with TRBD1 matching over 7 bases. This CDR3 spans 14 amino acids. V lost 6 bases to trimming and J lost 3 bases; unmatched junction nucleotides: 5. Germline CDR1 and CDR2: SEHNR and FQNEAQ (reference sequence). The chain's CDR3 is CASSLGTANQPQHF. In nucleotides, the CDR3 is TGTGCCAGCAGTCTCGGGACAGCCAATCAGCCCCAGCATTTT.

This chain links TRBV9 with TRBJ1-1; the match to TRBD1 covers 8 bases. The CDR3 length is 15 residues. Germline V CDR1 and CDR2: SGDLS, YYNGEE. With 2 bases clipped from V and 5 bases from J, the junction kept 8 bases outside the gene matches. CDR3 DNA: TGTGCCAGCAGCGTTACAGGGGGTAGGGGGACTGAAGCTTTCTTT. Translating it yields CASSVTGGRGTEAFF.

This clonotype appeared a few times. The chain employs TRBV20-1 and TRBJ2-1; TRBD2 might be the D (6 bases). V was clipped by 0 bases and J by 4 bases, with 16 bases between them. Looked up from germline, CDR1 is DFQATT and CDR2 is SNEGSKA (reference sequence). The CDR3 sequence is 16 residues long. CDR3 sequence: CSARDRGSGAYNEQFF. DNA of the CDR3: TGCAGTGCTAGAGATAGAGGTAGCGGAGCTTACAATGAGCAGTTCTTC.

The V call is TRBV29-1, the J call TRBJ2-2, with 10 bases that match TRBD1. The CDR3 length is 14 residues. Per the germline V gene, CDR1 is SQVTM and CDR2 is ANQGSEA. V was clipped by 0 bases and J by 7 bases; unmatched bases: 2. DNA of the CDR3: TGCAGCGTTGAAGAGGGACAGGGGATCGGGGAGCTGTTTTTT. Its protein product is CSVEEGQGIGELFF.

This clonotype occurred a few times. This chain joins TRBV20-1 and TRBJ2-7; 8 bases map to TRBD2. The CDR3 is 15 amino acids. V dropped 0 bases and J dropped 4; count of bases not matched to a gene: 8. Germline V lookup: CDR1 DFQATT, CDR2 SNEGSKA (reference sequence). CDR3 region: CSARDPGGDYYEQYF. The DNA for the CDR3 is TGCAGTGCTAGAGATCCGGGGGGGGATTATTACGAGCAGTACTTC.